The source of this T cell receptor beta chain is a study of cytotoxic CD8 clonotypes in ibrutinib-treated CLL. Here immunoSEQ multiplex PCR was the method, and the copy in TCRdb shows in-frame clones only, minus some. The table has around 300,000 clones, approximately 80% seen once; the top ten hold 5.5% to 8%. This CDR3 has 15 amino acids. Per germline, CDR1 MNHEY and CDR2 SMNVEV (reference sequence). Losses at the gene ends were 6 bases for V and 3 bases for J; bases not matched to a gene: 7. The clonotype was recovered from a human donor with chronic lymphocytic leukemia. Sequenced material: PBMCs, taken before ibrutinib treatment. V and J are TRBV27 and TRBJ2-1; TRBD2 agrees at 8 bases. The CDR3 spells CASSTGLANYNEQFF. Written as DNA, the CDR3 is TGTGCCAGCAGCACTGGACTAGCCAACTACAATGAGCAGTTCTTC.